These 19 T cell receptor beta chains were all obtained from the same sample, sequenced in a study of cytomegalovirus exposure and HLA in healthy donors. PCR primers comprised 60 Vbeta and 13 Jbeta primers. Sequencing was performed with immunoSEQ multiplex PCR; in TCRdb, only in-frame clones are kept and a portion is missing. The table lists 100,000 to 150,000 clones. Sequenced: PBMCs. The receptors stem from a middle-aged woman in good health and CMV-seropositive.

CDR3 sequence (DNA): TGTGCCAGCAGCGAGAACTCCTACGAGCAGTACTTC. Translated: CASSENSYEQYF. The chain employs TRBV5-4 and TRBJ2-7; unclear D gene. Between the trimmed V and J ends, which lost 4 bases and 0 bases, there was a span of 5 bases. The CDR3 is made up of 12 amino acids. Germline loops: CDR1 SGHNT, CDR2 YYREEE (reference sequence).

The V gene is TRBV27, the J gene TRBJ2-7; the D is unclear. Germline values: CDR1 MNHEY, CDR2 SMNVEV (reference sequence). The CDR3 spans 13 residues. V shed 8 bases and J shed 2 bases, with 13 bases lying between them. The CDR3 bases are TGTGCCAGCGGATCAGCGAGACCCTACGAGCAGTACTTC. Protein sequence: CASGSARPYEQYF.

The chain is built from TRBV6-6 and TRBJ2-5; 12 nucleotides align to TRBD1. V was pared by 6 bases and J by 1 base, with 6 bases of the junction left unmatched. Germline V lookup: CDR1 MNHNY, CDR2 SVGAGI (reference sequence). This CDR3 contains 16 residues. In DNA, the CDR3 is TGTGCCAGCAGCCAACGGGACAGGGGGCTCCAAGAGACCCAGTACTTC. It translates to CASSQRDRGLQETQYF.

This chain joins TRBV5-1 and TRBJ2-1; 9 bases map to TRBD2. Trimming took 8 bases from V and 4 from J; bases not matched to a gene: 10. CDR3 size: 15 residues. The germline V gene has CDR1 SGHRS and CDR2 YFSETQ. The CDR3 DNA is TGCGCCAGTTGGAAGACTAGCGGCATTTACAATGAGCAGTTCTTC. Its protein product is CASWKTSGIYNEQFF.

V is TRBV19 and J is TRBJ2-1; TRBD2 matches 7 bases. V was clipped by 4 bases and J by 7 bases; unmatched bases: 10. This CDR3 contains 15 residues. CDR1 and CDR2 from the germline V gene are LNHDA and SQIVND (reference sequence). The CDR3 DNA reads TGTGCCAGTAGTACCCAAGCGGGATCGGGTAATGAGCAGTTCTTC. Its translation: CASSTQAGSGNEQFF.

This chain links TRBV2 with TRBJ1-5; D remains unclear. V was cut by 2 bases and J by 0 bases, with 8 bases left in between. Germline V CDR1 and CDR2: SNHLY, FYNNEI. This CDR3 contains 15 residues. The CDR3 loop reads CASSETDNSNQPQHF. The CDR3 region has the DNA TGTGCCAGCAGTGAAACAGACAATAGCAATCAGCCCCAGCATTTT. The whole variable domain, remainder taken from reference TRBV2 and TRBJ1-5, is EPEVTQTPSHQVTQMGQEVILRCVPISNHLYFYWYRQILGQKVEFLVSFYNNEISEKSEIFDDQFSVERPDGSNFTLKIRSTKLEDSAMYFCASSETDNSNQPQHFGDGTRLSIL.

The V call is TRBV5-1, the J call TRBJ2-5; D is uncertain. The J call may not be correct, given that the DNA end is closer to TRBJ2-7. Germline V CDR1 and CDR2: SGHRS, YFSETQ. The CDR3 is made up of 12 amino acids. The chain's CDR3 is CASSLFPSEQYF. The CDR3 DNA is TGCGCCAGCAGCTTGTTCCCGAGCGAGCAGTACTTC.

V is TRBV16 and J is TRBJ1-5, with D maybe TRBD1 (5 bases). CDR1 KGHSY and CDR2 FQNENV come from the germline V gene. This CDR3 contains 16 residues. V was pared by 7 bases and J by 4 bases, with 20 bases between. CDR3 in DNA: TGTGCCAGCACCGACTCCCCGGGGGGGTTTAATCAGCCCCAGCATTTT. Protein: CASTDSPGGFNQPQHF.

V is TRBV11-2 and J is TRBJ1-4; D unresolved. Looked up from germline, CDR1 is SGHAT and CDR2 is FQNNGV. The CDR3 loop spans 12 amino acids. V was cut by 6 bases and J by 4 bases, with 6 bases left in between. The CDR3 sequence is CASSALNEKLFF. As DNA, the CDR3 is TGTGCCAGCAGTGCGCTTAATGAAAAACTGTTTTTT.

This chain uses TRBV29-1 with TRBJ2-2; 8 nucleotides line up with TRBD2. CDR1 SQVTM and CDR2 ANQGSEA come from the germline V gene. V lost 2 bases, J lost 7 bases, and 3 bases stayed unmatched. The CDR3 runs 13 residues. CDR3 nucleotides: TGCAGCGTTGAACGGGGGGGCAACGGGGAGCTGTTTTTT. Its protein is CSVERGGNGELFF.

This chain joins TRBV9 and TRBJ2-5; 11 bases line up with TRBD2. Unmatched junction bases numbered 5, after V lost 3 bases and J lost 1 base. From germline, CDR1 is SGDLS and CDR2 YYNGEE. The CDR3 totals 16 residues. The DNA for the CDR3 is TGTGCCAGCAGCGGGGCCCTAGCGGGGGGCCAAGAGACCCAGTACTTC. This encodes CASSGALAGGQETQYF.

The chain carries TRBV5-6 and TRBJ2-1, with 7 bases matching TRBD2. Germline trimming cut 0 bases from V and 7 bases from J; bases unmatched to any gene: 7. The CDR3 spans 15 residues. The germline V gene encodes CDR1 SGHDT and CDR2 YYEEEE. Here the CDR3 reads CASSLEREGLNEQFF. The CDR3 DNA follows: TGTGCCAGCAGCTTGGAGCGGGAAGGATTAAATGAGCAGTTCTTC.

The chain is built from TRBV19 and TRBJ1-2, with 8 bases matching TRBD1. Germline V gene data show CDR1 as LNHDA and CDR2 as SQIVND (reference sequence). V dropped 3 bases and J dropped 6; count of bases not matched to a gene: 3. The CDR3 totals 13 residues. The CDR3 reads CASSMTGANGYTF. DNA of the CDR3: TGTGCCAGTAGTATGACAGGGGCGAATGGCTACACCTTC.

J is TRBJ2-2 and V is TRBV7-9, with D possibly TRBD2 on 5 matching bases. The CDR3 is 13 amino acids. V gave up 5 bases and J gave up 2 bases, with 6 bases separating them. Germline V gives CDR1 SEHNR, CDR2 FQNEAQ (reference sequence). CDR3 nucleotide sequence: TGTGCCAGCAGCCCGGGAAACACCGGGGAGCTGTTTTTT. Translating it yields CASSPGNTGELFF. The full variable domain, rest sourced from reference TRBV7-9 and TRBJ2-2, is DTGVSQNPRHKITKRGQNVTFRCDPISEHNRLYWYRQTLGQGPEFLTYFQNEAQLEKSRLLSDRFSAERPKGSFSTLEIQRTEQGDSAMYLCASSPGNTGELFFGEGSRLTVL.

This chain uses TRBV6-5 with TRBJ1-5; the match to TRBD1 covers 7 bases. Germline CDR1 and CDR2: MNHEY and SVGAGI. J was trimmed by 5 bases and V by 5 bases; bases with no gene match: 6. CDR3 length equals 14 residues. CDR3 DNA sequence: TGTGCCAGCAGTCAGCAGGGGGTTGATCAGCCCCAGCATTTT. Protein sequence: CASSQQGVDQPQHF.

The chain employs TRBV25-1 and TRBJ2-7; D call uncertain. Germline V CDR1 and CDR2: MGHDK, SYGVNS. This CDR3 spans 14 amino acids. The V and J ends lost 4 bases and 0 bases respectively, with 10 bases between them. Written as DNA, the CDR3 is TGTGCCAGCAGTGTTGGGCTCTACTCCTACGAGCAGTACTTC. It is translated as CASSVGLYSYEQYF.

The chain combines TRBV19 with TRBJ2-2; 7 nucleotides match TRBD1. Germline CDR1 LNHDA, CDR2 SQIVND (reference sequence). Trimming took 6 bases from V and 1 from J; bases not matched to a gene: 2. The CDR3 extends over 14 amino acids. The CDR3 coding sequence is TGTGCCAGTAGAGGGACAGAGAACACCGGGGAGCTGTTTTTT. It codes for CASRGTENTGELFF. The variable domain in full, completed from reference TRBV19 and TRBJ2-2, reads DGGITQSPKYLFRKEGQNVTLSCEQNLNHDAMYWYRQDPGQGLRLIYYSQIVNDFQKGDIAEGYSVSREKKESFPLTVTSAQKNPTAFYLCASRGTENTGELFFGEGSRLTVL.

The V gene is TRBV4-1, the J gene TRBJ2-1; 12 bases agree with TRBD2. This CDR3 region has 17 residues. After removal of 1 base from V and 9 bases from J, the junction contained 10 bases not matched to a gene. In germline, CDR1 is MGHRA, CDR2 YSYEKL. The CDR3 sequence: CASSQGGPSGRDGEQFF. CDR3 bases: TGCGCCAGCAGCCAAGGAGGCCCTAGCGGGAGGGATGGTGAGCAGTTCTTC.

The J gene is TRBJ2-5, the V gene TRBV5-6; D gene ambiguous. This CDR3 is built from 14 residues. The V and J ends lost 0 bases and 1 base respectively, with 7 bases between them. The V gene's germline CDR1 is SGHDT and CDR2 YYEEEE. This CDR3 is CASSLANSQETQYF. The CDR3 coding sequence is TGTGCCAGCAGCTTGGCCAACTCCCAAGAGACCCAGTACTTC.